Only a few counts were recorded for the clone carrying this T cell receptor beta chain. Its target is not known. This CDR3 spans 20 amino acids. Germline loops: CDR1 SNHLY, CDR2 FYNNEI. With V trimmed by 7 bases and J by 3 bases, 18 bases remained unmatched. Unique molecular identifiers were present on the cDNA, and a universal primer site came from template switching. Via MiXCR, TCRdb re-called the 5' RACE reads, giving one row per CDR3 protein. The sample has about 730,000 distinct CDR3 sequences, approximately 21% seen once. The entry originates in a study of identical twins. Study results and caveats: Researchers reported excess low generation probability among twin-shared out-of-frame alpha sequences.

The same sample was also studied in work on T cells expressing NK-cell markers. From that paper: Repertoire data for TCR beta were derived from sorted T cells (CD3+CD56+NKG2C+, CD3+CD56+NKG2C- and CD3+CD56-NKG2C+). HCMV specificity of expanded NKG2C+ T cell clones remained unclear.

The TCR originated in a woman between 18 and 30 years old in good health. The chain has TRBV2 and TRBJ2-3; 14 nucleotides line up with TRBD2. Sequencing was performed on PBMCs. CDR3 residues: CASMGWRPGTSGRGTDTQYF. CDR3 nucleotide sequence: TGTGCCAGCATGGGGTGGCGTCCAGGGACTAGCGGGAGAGGTACAGATACGCAGTATTTT.